This T cell receptor beta chain was captured in a study of graft-versus-host responses after intestinal transplantation. Study outcomes and limitations: Present in recipient marrow, GvH clones included some that appeared first in ileum or blood.

The method was immunoSEQ multiplex PCR; TCRdb's version includes in-frame clones alone and lacks a portion of them. The table lists 7,000 to 10,000 clones, 25% to 35% of them singletons. This clone was seen a handful of times. Sorted after the reaction were proliferating CFSE-low CD3+CD4+ and CD3+CD8+ responders. The CDR3 covers 15 residues. V shed 3 bases and J shed 0 bases, with 6 bases lying between them. Per germline, CDR1 MDHEN and CDR2 SYDVKM. The clonotype comes from a human patient who received an intestinal transplant. This chain joins TRBV28 and TRBJ2-6; D uncertain. The material sequenced was alloreactive CD4+ T cells from a mixed lymphocyte reaction culture, taken before intestinal transplant. Subset given: CFSE-low proliferating T cells sorted from roughly six-day pre-transplant mixed lymphocyte reaction (GvH or HvG direction). CDR3 sequence (DNA): TGTGCCAGCAGTTTCGGCGGCTCTGGGGCCAACGTCCTGACTTTC. Its protein product is CASSFGGSGANVLTF.